A single TCR beta chain is shown here with its context. The antigen remains undetermined. This sample was taken from a study of CD8 T cells in ankylosing spondylitis. Researchers built TCR beta libraries using quantitative 5'-RACE with molecular barcodes. TCRdb itself ran the 5' RACE reads through MiXCR, one entry per CDR3 protein. The sample has 650,000 to 800,000 distinct CDR3 sequences, under 20% seen once. Whole-study findings and limits: Ankylosing spondylitis blood appeared to carry a characteristic TCR beta motif of seven to nine highly homologous variants. Before this, some motif variants had been reported in reactive arthritis synovial fluid and blood. Matched ankylosing spondylitis synovial fluid reportedly contained a significantly enriched population of disease-linked clones.

Germline CDR1 and CDR2: GTSNPN and SVGIG (reference sequence). The CDR3 has 13 residues. Trimming took 4 bases from V and 0 from J, leaving 10 bases between them. Sequencing input: blood, either unsorted or a sorted T cell fraction (not recorded which). This chain connects TRBV30 to TRBJ2-7; D possibly uses TRBD1 or TRBD2 (6 bases each). This receptor was taken from a male donor with ankylosing spondylitis. The CDR3 is CAWIGGSSYEQYF. CDR3 coding DNA: TGTGCCTGGATCGGGGGCAGCTCCTACGAGCAGTACTTC. Full variable domain (missing parts from reference TRBV30 and TRBJ2-7): SQTIHQWPATLVQPVGSPLSLECTVEGTSNPNLYWYRQAAGRGLQLLFYSVGIGQISSEVPQNLSASRPQDRQFILSSKKLLLSDSGFYLCAWIGGSSYEQYFGPGTRLTVT.